The 14 T cell receptor beta chains below were found in one sample sequenced in a study of T cells in Graves' hyperthyroidism and ophthalmopathy. Template material for amplifying TCR beta CDR3 regions consisted of RNA transcripts. RT-PCR in the first round (using the HTBI primer set) targeted the TCR CDR3. TCRdb re-derived calls from the multiplex PCR reads in MiXCR, one entry per CDR3 protein. Among some 740,000 distinct CDR3 sequences listed, 11% to 15% were seen once. Sequencing used blood. The receptors originated from a woman aged 18-29 years with Graves' hyperthyroidism.

In its sample, this clonotype was seen many times. This sequence joins TRBV12-3 or TRBV12-4 and TRBJ1-3, with TRBD1 as a possible D gene (5 bases). Deletions cut 8 bases from V and 3 bases from J, with 17 bases between. The CDR3 runs to 15 residues. Written as DNA, the CDR3 is TGTGCCAGCGCCAGAACGGGGGATAATGGAAACACCATATATTTT. Its protein is CASARTGDNGNTIYF.

This clonotype was seen more than once but under ten times. This chain joins TRBV20-1 and TRBJ2-3; D could derive from TRBD1 or TRBD2 (5 bases each). Germline V gene lookup returns CDR1 DFQATT and CDR2 SNEGSKA (reference sequence). There are 16 residues in the CDR3. Between the trimmed V and J ends, which lost 0 bases and 6 bases, there was a span of 19 bases. CDR3 bases: TGCAGTGCTAGAGACCTCGAGTCATGGGGGTCGGATACGCAGTATTTT. The encoded protein is CSARDLESWGSDTQYF.

Many counts were recorded for this clonotype. The junction departs from the called germline gene at one end, perhaps through a read error. The chain is built from TRBV7-7 and TRBJ2-1; D is undetermined. Per the germline V gene, CDR1 is SSHAT and CDR2 is FNYEAQ (reference sequence). The CDR3 extends over 13 amino acids. Here the CDR3 DNA reads TGTGCTAGCAGCTTAGGGAAAAACAATGAGCAGTTCTTC. Amino acid sequence: CASSLGKNNEQFF.

This clonotype was seen a handful of times. V and J are TRBV7-9 and TRBJ2-5, with TRBD2 matching over 8 bases. CDR3 size: 17 residues. J lost 2 bases, V lost 5 bases, and 13 bases had no gene match. The V gene's germline CDR1 is SEHNR and CDR2 FQNEAQ (reference sequence). The CDR3 loop reads CASSLNGGAGEQETQYF. The CDR3 bases are TGTGCCAGCAGCCTAAACGGAGGAGCGGGGGAACAAGAGACCCAGTACTTC.

This clonotype was recorded many times. This chain links TRBV29-1 with TRBJ2-3; a possible D gene is TRBD1 (6 bases). Trimming pared 5 bases from V and 2 bases from J, leaving 14 bases between. The length of the CDR3 is 14 residues. Germline V lookup: CDR1 SQVTM, CDR2 ANQGSEA. This chain's CDR3 is CSVRPGTHTDTQYF. Written as DNA, the CDR3 is TGCAGCGTTCGCCCCGGGACACACACAGATACGCAGTATTTT.

This clonotype is a singleton in its sample. The chain links TRBV6-1 to TRBJ1-5; no firm D call. Germline CDR1 and CDR2: MNHNS and SASEGT. The CDR3 covers 13 residues. V was clipped by 3 bases and J by 3 bases, with 6 bases between them. The CDR3 region has the DNA TGTGCCAGCAGTGATAACCCCAATCAGCCCCAGCATTTT. Translated, it gives CASSDNPNQPQHF.

This clonotype was recorded many times. The genes are TRBV20-1 and TRBJ2-5; 9 bases match TRBD2. Germline lookup yields CDR1 DFQATT and CDR2 SNEGSKA (reference sequence). The CDR3 spans 14 residues. J gave up 7 bases and V 6 bases, and 12 bases lay outside the gene matches. CDR3 region: CSAQPGTSKRTQYF. DNA for the CDR3: TGCAGTGCACAGCCCGGGACTAGCAAAAGGACCCAGTACTTC.

This clonotype has a count of ten or more. This chain uses TRBV28 with TRBJ2-7; 7 positions match TRBD2. Germline values: CDR1 MDHEN, CDR2 SYDVKM. The trim removed 1 base at V and 0 bases at J, leaving 3 bases unmatched. This CDR3 has 15 residues. The CDR3 bases are TGTGCCAGCAGTTTATATGGCGGGAGCTCCTACGAGCAGTACTTC. This codes for CASSLYGGSSYEQYF.

In its sample, this clonotype was seen many times. This rearrangement joins TRBV28 to TRBJ1-1; D might be TRBD1 (5 bases). The V end lost 1 base, the J end lost 4 bases, and 10 bases lay between the germline ends. This CDR3 is built from 14 residues. The V gene's germline CDR1 is MDHEN and CDR2 SYDVKM. Here the CDR3 reads CASSLLGEGTEAFF. As DNA, the CDR3 is TGTGCCAGCAGTTTATTAGGGGAGGGCACTGAAGCTTTCTTT.

The chain joins TRBV20-1 to TRBJ2-3; no reliable D call. V dropped 1 base and J dropped 1 base, with 15 bases sitting between them. CDR3 length: 16 residues. CDR1 is DFQATT, CDR2 SNEGSKA, per germline (reference sequence). CDR3 loop: CSARGGRPAGTDTQYF. Written as DNA, the CDR3 is TGCAGTGCTAGAGGAGGCAGGCCCGCGGGCACAGATACGCAGTATTTT.

V usage is TRBV30 and J usage is TRBJ2-7, with TRBD2 as a possible D gene (6 bases). V shed 3 bases and J shed 2 bases, with 14 bases lying between them. Germline CDR1 and CDR2: GTSNPN and SVGIG (reference sequence). The CDR3 is 14 residues long. This CDR3 is CAWSLGGNPYEQYF. CDR3 nucleotide sequence: TGTGCCTGGAGCCTGGGAGGAAACCCCTACGAGCAGTACTTC.

This clonotype appeared a few times. The chain has TRBV4-1 and TRBJ2-7; 9 bases fit TRBD2. Losses at the gene ends were 4 bases for V and 2 bases for J; bases not matched to a gene: 9. Per germline, CDR1 MGHRA and CDR2 YSYEKL. CDR3 length equals 16 residues. CDR3 residues: CASSPIAGDPTYEQYF. The CDR3 DNA reads TGCGCCAGCAGCCCAATAGCGGGAGATCCCACCTACGAGCAGTACTTC.

The chain couples TRBV7-9 to TRBJ2-7, with no clear D. CDR1 and CDR2 from the germline V gene are SEHNR and FQNEAQ (reference sequence). V lost 9 bases to trimming and J lost 4 bases, with 16 bases between them. This CDR3 is built from 13 residues. The CDR3 spells CASKGSDRYEQYF. The CDR3 DNA is TGTGCCAGTAAAGGCTCCGACCGGTACGAGCAGTACTTC.

The V call is TRBV13, the J call TRBJ1-2; TRBD1 matches at 11 bases. Germline V gives CDR1 PRHDT, CDR2 FYEKMQ (reference sequence). V lost 4 bases to trimming and J lost 3 bases; unmatched junction nucleotides: 7. CDR3 size: 16 residues. This CDR3 reads CASSWGTGGRDYGYTF. CDR3 nucleotide sequence: TGTGCCAGCAGCTGGGGGACAGGGGGTCGGGACTATGGCTACACCTTC.